Below, one T cell receptor beta chain is given with its context. Under the authors' procedure: Reference gene primer amplification gave estimated nucleated cell counts. Repertoires were generated with immunoSEQ multiplex PCR, while TCRdb's copy carries only in-frame clones and drops some. The V and J calls and the clone size are those of that table, but D and trimming were determined from the DNA. This table has around 320,000 clones, around 92% appearing once. This entry comes from a study of blood T cell repertoires in COVID-19. The CDR3 sequence is 13 residues long. V shed 1 base and J shed 6 bases, with 9 bases lying between them. From germline, CDR1 is LNHDA and CDR2 SQIVND (reference sequence).

The J gene is TRBJ1-1, the V gene TRBV19; D uncertain. Sequencing was performed on peripheral blood. The TCR originated in a woman younger than 45 with COVID-19, enrolled during active disease. For the CDR3, the DNA is TGTGCCAGTAGTATAGTTACCGCAGCTGAAGCTTTCTTT. Its translation: CASSIVTAAEAFF.